The text below deals with one TCR beta chain. Either two negative PCRs, clearance, or symptom resolution qualified Cohort 3 donors as recovered. The repertoire was sequenced with immunoSEQ multiplex PCR; TCRdb's copy has only in-frame clones and lacks some. The table includes under 250,000 clones, around nine tenths detected once. The data belong to a study of blood T cell repertoires in COVID-19. As for the study in general: Nucleic acid was either cDNA or gDNA, and it came from T cells, B-cell-depleted T cells, or PBMCs.

Germline values: CDR1 SGHAT, CDR2 FQNNGV. CDR3 length: 13 amino acids. Trimming left V 5 bases short and J 5 bases short, with 10 bases between. This clonotype originated in a man between 25 and 39 years old who had recovered from COVID-19. The chain joins TRBV11-2 to TRBJ2-1; maybe TRBD1 (5 bases). The specimen was PBMCs or T cells enriched from blood (not recorded which). The CDR3 region has the DNA TGTGCCAGCAGCACCGACAGTCACAATGAGCAGTTCTTC. Translation gives CASSTDSHNEQFF.